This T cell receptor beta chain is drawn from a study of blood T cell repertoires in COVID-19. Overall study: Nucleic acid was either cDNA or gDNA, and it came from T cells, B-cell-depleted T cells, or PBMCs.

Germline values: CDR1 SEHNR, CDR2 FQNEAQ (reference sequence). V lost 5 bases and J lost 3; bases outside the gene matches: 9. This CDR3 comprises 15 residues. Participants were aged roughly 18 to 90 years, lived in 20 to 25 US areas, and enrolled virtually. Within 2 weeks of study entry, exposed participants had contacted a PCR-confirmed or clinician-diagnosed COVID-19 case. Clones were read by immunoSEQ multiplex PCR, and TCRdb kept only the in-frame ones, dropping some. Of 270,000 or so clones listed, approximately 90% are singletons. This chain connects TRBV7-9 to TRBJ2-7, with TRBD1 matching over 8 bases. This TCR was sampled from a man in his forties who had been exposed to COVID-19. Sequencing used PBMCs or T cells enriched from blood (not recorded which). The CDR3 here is CASSTRQGPLYEQYF. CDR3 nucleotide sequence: TGTGCCAGCAGCACCCGACAGGGGCCCCTCTACGAGCAGTACTTC.